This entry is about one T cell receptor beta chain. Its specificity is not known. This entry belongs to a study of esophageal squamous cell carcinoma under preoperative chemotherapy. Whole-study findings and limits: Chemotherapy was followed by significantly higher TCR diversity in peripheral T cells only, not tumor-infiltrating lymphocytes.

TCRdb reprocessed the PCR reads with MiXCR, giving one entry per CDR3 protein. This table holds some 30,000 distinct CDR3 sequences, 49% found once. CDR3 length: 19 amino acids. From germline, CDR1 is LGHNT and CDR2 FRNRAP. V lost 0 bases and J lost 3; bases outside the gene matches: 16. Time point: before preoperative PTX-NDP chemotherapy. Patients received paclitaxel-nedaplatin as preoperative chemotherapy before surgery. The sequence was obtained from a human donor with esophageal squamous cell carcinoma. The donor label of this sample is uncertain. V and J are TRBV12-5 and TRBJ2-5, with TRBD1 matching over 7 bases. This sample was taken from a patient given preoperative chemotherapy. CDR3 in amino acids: CASGLVRRQGDWVEETQYF. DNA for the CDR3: TGTGCTAGTGGTTTGGTACGGAGACAGGGTGATTGGGTCGAAGAGACCCAGTACTTC.